Following are 32 T cell receptor beta chains from one sample sequenced in a study of blood T cell repertoires in COVID-19 (dated by TCRdb to 2020 to 2022). Library method: the immunoSEQ multiplex PCR assay. TCRdb limited this immuneACCESS table to in-frame rearrangements with V and J called. A share of clones is missing; checked studies link under half to unresolved V genes, and the rest is unexplained. The sample contains about 80,000 clones, 60% to 85% of them found a single time. The top ten hold less than 20% of the sample. The sequencing input was peripheral blood. The receptor source for this set is a human donor in a cohort sampled during active COVID-19.

The chain employs TRBV3-1 (or the pseudogene TRBV3-2) and TRBJ1-2, with unresolved D. The CDR3 extends over 14 amino acids. Germline lookup yields CDR1 LGHDT and CDR2 YNNKEL (reference sequence). Between the trimmed V and J ends, which lost 4 bases and 4 bases, there was a span of 13 bases. CDR3 in amino acids: CASSPGGVSYGYTF. The CDR3 nucleotides read TGTGCCAGCAGCCCAGGCGGGGTCAGCTATGGCTACACCTTC.

The genes are TRBV27 and TRBJ2-3; TRBD2 agrees at 8 bases. This CDR3 spans 14 amino acids. Germline V gene lookup returns CDR1 MNHEY and CDR2 SMNVEV (reference sequence). Trimming took 5 bases from V and 6 from J; bases not matched to a gene: 7. CDR3 bases: TGTGCCAGCAGTGCATCGACTAGCGTGGATACGCAGTATTTT. Its protein is CASSASTSVDTQYF.

The gene calls are TRBV18 and TRBJ1-1; D not resolved. Trimming removed 3 bases at V and 2 bases at J, with 16 bases between. Germline lookup yields CDR1 KGHSH and CDR2 LQKENI. There are 16 residues in the CDR3. The DNA of the CDR3 is TGTGCCAGCTCACCTGACACAAACCTCTTCAACACTGAAGCTTTCTTT. This sequence encodes CASSPDTNLFNTEAFF. Combining the CDR3 with reference TRBV18 and TRBJ1-1 gives the whole variable domain NAGVMQNPRHLVRRRGQEARLRCSPMKGHSHVYWYRQLPEEGLKFMVYLQKENIIDESGMPKERFSAEFPKEGPSILRIQQVVRGDSAAYFCASSPDTNLFNTEAFFGQGTRLTVV.

The V call is TRBV2, the J call TRBJ2-6, with no clear D. CDR1 SNHLY and CDR2 FYNNEI come from the germline V gene. This CDR3 is 15 amino acids long. V dropped 4 bases and J dropped 1 base, with 8 bases sitting between them. The CDR3, as DNA: TGTGCCAGCAGTGTTTCAGGATCTGGGGCCAACGTCCTGACTTTC. It specifies CASSVSGSGANVLTF.

The gene calls are TRBV12-3 or TRBV12-4 and TRBJ1-1; D remains ambiguous. This CDR3 spans 13 amino acids. V lost 6 bases and J 4 bases, leaving 12 bases between the germline ends. CDR3 coding DNA: TGTGCCAGCAGCTGGCGGGGTTTCACTGAAGCTTTCTTT. It yields the protein CASSWRGFTEAFF.

A word on this clone: Other DNA sequences in the same sample also yield this CDR3. The chain couples TRBV6-2 or TRBV6-3 to TRBJ2-7, with a weak D call TRBD2 (6 bases). The V gene's germline CDR1 is MNHEY and CDR2 SVGEGT. The CDR3 loop spans 13 amino acids. The V gene lost 6 bases and the J gene lost 4 bases, with 13 bases spanning the gap. The CDR3 sequence: CASSDPGTYEQYV. The CDR3 bases are TGTGCCAGCAGCGATCCAGGGACTTACGAGCAGTACGTC.

V gene TRBV5-1 combines with J gene TRBJ2-2, with TRBD1 identical over 10 bases. CDR1 is SGHRS and CDR2 is YFSETQ in the germline V gene. V gave up 4 bases and J gave up 0 bases; unmatched junction bases: 3. There are 16 residues in the CDR3. CDR3 loop: CASSPGTGANTGELFF. CDR3 DNA sequence: TGCGCCAGCAGCCCCGGGACAGGGGCGAACACCGGGGAGCTGTTTTTT.

This rearrangement joins TRBV13 to TRBJ1-5; no clear D. V was shortened by 3 bases and J by 0 bases, with 6 bases between the two germline ends. Germline values: CDR1 PRHDT, CDR2 FYEKMQ (reference sequence). The CDR3 spans 14 residues. CDR3: CASSFGDSNQPQHF. The CDR3 region has the DNA TGTGCCAGCAGCTTTGGAGATAGCAATCAGCCCCAGCATTTT.

This clone came up a few times. V usage is TRBV5-4 and J usage is TRBJ1-1; D remains ambiguous. Trimming took 0 bases from V and 5 from J, leaving 8 bases between them. Germline lookup yields CDR1 SGHNT and CDR2 YYREEE (reference sequence). The CDR3 consists of 13 residues. The CDR3 nucleotides read TGTGCCAGCAGCTTGGCGAGTGGTACTGAAGCTTTCTTT. Encoded protein: CASSLASGTEAFF. Combining the CDR3 with reference TRBV5-4 and TRBJ1-1 gives the whole variable domain ETGVTQSPTHLIKTRGQQVTLRCSSQSGHNTVSWYQQALGQGPQFIFQYYREEENGRGNFPPRFSGLQFPNYSSELNVNALELDDSALYLCASSLASGTEAFFGQGTRLTVV.

Sample share makes this clone hyperexpanded (1% or more). CDR3 loop: CASKSGLEGEQYV. The CDR3 DNA reads TGTGCCAGCAAATCTGGACTAGAGGGCGAGCAGTACGTC. This chain links TRBV27 with TRBJ2-7; the match to TRBD2 covers 7 bases. The trim removed 7 bases at V and 6 bases at J, leaving 9 bases unmatched. Germline V CDR1 and CDR2: MNHEY, SMNVEV (reference sequence). CDR3 size: 13 residues.

The CDR3: CASSVGQMNTEAFF. The DNA of the CDR3 is TGTGCCAGCAGTGTTGGACAGATGAACACTGAAGCTTTCTTT. This chain joins TRBV25-1 and TRBJ1-1; tentatively, D is TRBD1 (6 bases). V lost 4 bases, J lost 0 bases, and 9 bases lay in between. The CDR3 has 14 amino acids. The germline gives CDR1 MGHDK, CDR2 SYGVNS.

V is TRBV19 and J is TRBJ2-7; no clear D gene. CDR1 and CDR2 (germline): LNHDA, SQIVND (reference sequence). The CDR3 contains 13 residues. With 0 bases removed from V and 2 bases from J, the gap between germline ends came to 5 bases. CDR3 amino acids: CASSIDGPYEQYF. Written as DNA, the CDR3 is TGTGCCAGTAGTATAGATGGGCCCTACGAGCAGTACTTC.

The chain links TRBV6-2 or TRBV6-3 to TRBJ1-5, with D uncertain. Trimming removed 5 bases at V and 0 bases at J, with 8 bases between. The CDR3 is 14 residues long. In germline, CDR1 is MNHEY, CDR2 SVGEGT. The CDR3 region has the DNA TGTGCCAGCAGTCAACAGAATAGCAATCAGCCCCAGCATTTT. This codes for CASSQQNSNQPQHF.

The chain recombines TRBV19 with TRBJ2-1; D unresolved. Germline CDR1 LNHDA, CDR2 SQIVND (reference sequence). Between the trimmed V and J ends, which lost 4 bases and 8 bases, there was a span of 12 bases. This CDR3 is 13 amino acids long. In DNA form, the CDR3 reads TGTGCCAGTAGTAGAGTCTCTCAGGATGAGCAGTTCTTC. This encodes CASSRVSQDEQFF.

This clone was seen only a few times. The V call is TRBV19, the J call TRBJ2-1; 12 bases align to TRBD2. CDR1 is LNHDA, CDR2 SQIVND, per germline (reference sequence). The CDR3 covers 18 residues. V trimming: 5 bases; J trimming: 2 bases; junction bases outside the gene matches: 10. In DNA, the CDR3 is TGTGCCAGTAGTGACGGGACTAGCGGGTTCCCCCCCTACAATGAGCAGTTCTTC. Translation gives CASSDGTSGFPPYNEQFF.

This clone was picked up many times. The chain carries TRBV2 and TRBJ1-2; 8 nucleotides agree with TRBD1. This CDR3 contains 14 residues. Trimming took 8 bases from V and 5 from J; bases not matched to a gene: 10. Germline V CDR1 and CDR2: SNHLY, FYNNEI. The CDR3 reads CASFGQGERYGYTF. CDR3 nucleotide sequence: TGTGCCAGCTTCGGACAGGGTGAGCGGTATGGCTACACCTTC.

This chain's CDR3 is CASSIQRGKMGETQYF. In DNA form, the CDR3 reads TGTGCCAGTAGTATCCAGCGGGGGAAAATGGGCGAGACCCAGTACTTC. The chain couples TRBV19 to TRBJ2-5, with 8 bases that match TRBD2. Unmatched junction bases numbered 11, after V lost 3 bases and J lost 5 bases. The germline V gene has CDR1 LNHDA and CDR2 SQIVND (reference sequence). The CDR3 contains 16 residues.

J is TRBJ2-7 and V is TRBV6-6; 10 bases line up with TRBD1. The CDR3 covers 17 residues. Germline V CDR1 and CDR2: MNHNY, SVGAGI (reference sequence). With V trimmed by 5 bases and J by 2 bases, 12 bases remained unmatched. The CDR3 sequence: CASSPSKAGTGAYEQYF. DNA of the CDR3: TGTGCCAGCAGTCCCTCCAAAGCCGGGACAGGGGCCTACGAGCAGTACTTC.

This clone was detected only a few times. The chain links TRBV11-2 to TRBJ2-1, with D tentatively TRBD2 (5 bases). Germline V CDR1 and CDR2: SGHAT, FQNNGV. This CDR3 has 14 amino acids. V dropped 8 bases and J dropped 0 bases, with 11 bases sitting between them. The DNA of the CDR3 is TGTGCCAGCGTCTCGGACTTCTCCTACAATGAGCAGTTCTTC. Translation: CASVSDFSYNEQFF.

This clone came up a few times. V gene TRBV12-5 combines with J gene TRBJ1-6, with D possibly matching TRBD1 (5 bases). The ends were cut back, 6 bases at V and 6 bases at J, with 30 bases in the middle. Germline CDR1 and CDR2: LGHNT and FRNRAP. The CDR3 totals 20 residues. The DNA for the CDR3 is TGTGCTAGTGGCCTCCCCCCCGGGCAGGGCCTTCCTTTCACTAATTCACCCCTCCACTTT. Translating gives CASGLPPGQGLPFTNSPLHF. Based on the CDR3 plus reference TRBV12-5 and TRBJ1-6, the full variable domain is DARVTQTPRHKVTEMGQEVTMRCQPILGHNTVFWYRQTMMQGLELLAYFRNRAPLDDSGMPKDRFSAEMPDATLATLKIQPSEPRDSAVYFCASGLPPGQGLPFTNSPLHFGNGTRLTVT.

The genes are TRBV5-4 and TRBJ1-2, with D tentatively TRBD1 (5 bases). Germline CDR1 and CDR2: SGHNT and YYREEE (reference sequence). V shed 3 bases and J shed 4 bases, with 16 bases lying between them. This CDR3 spans 15 amino acids. The CDR3 DNA sequence: TGTGCCAGCAGCTCGGGACTCCTACCCAGCTATGGCTACACCTTC. Its translation: CASSSGLLPSYGYTF.

V is TRBV5-1 and J is TRBJ2-2, with 11 nucleotides matching TRBD2. The V gene's germline CDR1 is SGHRS and CDR2 YFSETQ. With 1 base clipped from V and 4 bases from J, the junction kept 9 bases outside the gene matches. The length of the CDR3 is 18 residues. The CDR3 nucleotides read TGCGCCAGCAGCTTGTGGCTAGCGGGAGGCCCGGTCACCGGGGAGCTGTTTTTT. This encodes CASSLWLAGGPVTGELFF.

The V gene is TRBV9, the J gene TRBJ2-2; 7 nucleotides line up with TRBD1. CDR3 size: 16 residues. Germline CDR1 is SGDLS and CDR2 is YYNGEE. The V and J ends lost 4 bases and 0 bases, in that order; junction bases with no gene match: 6. The CDR3 is CASSKFGTANTGELFF. In DNA, the CDR3 is TGTGCCAGCAGCAAATTTGGGACAGCGAACACCGGGGAGCTGTTTTTT.

The chain uses TRBV5-4 and TRBJ1-1, with TRBD1 identical over 9 bases. The CDR3 spans 14 residues. The junction had 7 bases not matched to a gene; V was cut back by 3 bases and J by 7 bases. Germline V CDR1 and CDR2: SGHNT, YYREEE (reference sequence). CDR3 bases: TGTGCCAGCAGCTCCGGGACAGGGCTCCTTGAAGCTTTCTTT. Its protein is CASSSGTGLLEAFF.

V is TRBV24-1 and J is TRBJ2-7; 9 bases line up with TRBD1. The ends lost 4 bases at V and 3 bases at J; junction bases unmatched: 12. This CDR3 region has 17 residues. Germline-derived CDR1 and CDR2 are KGHDR and SFDVKD. CDR3 in DNA: TGTGCCACCAGTGAGTCACCGGGACAGGGAAGGGTCTACGAGCAGTACTTC. Translation gives CATSESPGQGRVYEQYF.

The V and J genes are TRBV6-5 and TRBJ1-4, with 7 bases aligning to TRBD1. The CDR3 is 14 amino acids. Germline V gives CDR1 MNHEY, CDR2 SVGAGI. V lost 3 bases to trimming and J lost 8 bases; unmatched junction nucleotides: 6. This chain's CDR3 is CASSYSTGWEKLFF. The CDR3 nucleotides are TGTGCCAGCAGTTATTCGACAGGGTGGGAAAAACTGTTTTTT.

This clone occurred a few times. Other DNA variants within this sample encode the same CDR3. V is TRBV27 and J is TRBJ2-7, with a weak D call TRBD2 (5 bases). Germline V gene lookup returns CDR1 MNHEY and CDR2 SMNVEV (reference sequence). CDR3 length: 11 amino acids. V gave up 5 bases and J gave up 5 bases, with 7 bases separating them. CDR3 coding DNA: TGTGCCAGCAGTGGCGGGCACGAGCAGTACTTC. Encoded protein: CASSGGHEQYF.

This rearrangement joins TRBV5-5 to TRBJ1-4, with D possibly being TRBD1 (5 bases). In germline, CDR1 is SGHKS, CDR2 YYEKEE (reference sequence). V lost 1 base to trimming and J lost 6 bases, with 13 bases between them. The CDR3 contains 15 residues. The CDR3 coding sequence is TGTGCCAGCAGCTTGCGGGGCAGGGAGGATGAAAAACTGTTTTTT. Translating gives CASSLRGREDEKLFF.

This clone has just one count. The chain has TRBV10-1 and TRBJ2-1; the match to TRBD1 covers 11 bases. The trim removed 7 bases at V and 6 bases at J, leaving 2 bases unmatched. Germline assignment: CDR1 WNHNN and CDR2 SYGVQD (reference sequence). CDR3 length: 13 amino acids. The CDR3 loop reads CASTGTGGNEQFF. The CDR3 DNA reads TGCGCCAGCACCGGGACAGGGGGCAATGAGCAGTTCTTC.

The J gene is TRBJ2-7, the V gene TRBV3-1 (or the pseudogene TRBV3-2), with D tentatively TRBD2 (6 bases). CDR3 size: 14 residues. V was trimmed by 10 bases and J by 2 bases, leaving 18 bases between them. Germline CDR1 LGHDT, CDR2 YNNKEL (reference sequence). The CDR3 nucleotides are TGTGCCACCCCCCCCCGGGGGATCCCCTACGAGCAGTACGTC. It yields the protein CATPPRGIPYEQYV.

The V gene is TRBV4-1, the J gene TRBJ1-1, with 8 bases that match TRBD1. V shed 4 bases, J shed 10 bases, and the junction held 2 bases outside the gene matches. The CDR3 has 11 residues. From germline, CDR1 is MGHRA and CDR2 YSYEKL. The CDR3 reads CASSRDRRAFF. CDR3 DNA: TGCGCCAGCAGCCGGGACAGGAGAGCTTTCTTT.

This rearrangement joins TRBV15 to TRBJ1-6; unclear D gene. The CDR3 consists of 12 residues. V lost 9 bases and J lost 7, with 10 bases in between. Per germline, CDR1 LNHNV and CDR2 YYDKDF (reference sequence). The CDR3 loop reads CATGPVNSPLHF. The CDR3 DNA sequence: TGTGCCACGGGCCCTGTAAATTCACCCCTCCACTTT.